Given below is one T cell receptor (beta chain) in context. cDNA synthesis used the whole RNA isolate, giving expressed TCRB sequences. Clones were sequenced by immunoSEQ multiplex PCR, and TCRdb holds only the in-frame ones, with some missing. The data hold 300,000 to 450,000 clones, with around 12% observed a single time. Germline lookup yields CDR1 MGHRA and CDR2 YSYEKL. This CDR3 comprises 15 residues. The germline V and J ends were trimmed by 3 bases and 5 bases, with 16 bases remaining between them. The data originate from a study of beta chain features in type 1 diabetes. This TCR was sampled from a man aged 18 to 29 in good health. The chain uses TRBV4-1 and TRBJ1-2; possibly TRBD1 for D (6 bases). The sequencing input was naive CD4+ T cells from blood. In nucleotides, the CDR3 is TGCGCCAGCAGCCAGGACAGTATCGGTGGGTATGGCTACACCTTC. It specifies CASSQDSIGGYGYTF.